A selection of T cell receptor beta chains follows, all from one sample in a study of a mutant IDH1 vaccine in newly diagnosed glioma. Their specific antigens are unknown. Data came from immunoSEQ multiplex PCR; TCRdb stores just in-frame clones and leaves some out. The table includes under 60,000 clones, around three quarters detected once. The specimen was PBMCs, collected from a glioma patient whose treatment included an IDH1 peptide vaccine. The receptors were sampled from a woman between 40 and 50 years old with glioma. Some clones in this sample may be carry-over from other donors' samples. The CDR3 runs from the conserved cysteine through the conserved F or W. The D gene is left open where the match is weak. Size is stated for part of the rows, as once, few or many counts, or as a class when the clone is expanded.

length	size	D	V	J	CDR3	DNA
13	NA	NA	TRBV10-1	TRBJ1-1	CASSESGRASAFF	TGCGCCAGCAGTGAGTCTGGTCGAGCTTCGGCTTTCTTT
15	NA	NA	TRBV9	TRBJ2-3	CASSVVARGTDTQYF	TGTGCCAGCAGCGTAGTAGCGAGAGGCACAGATACGCAGTATTTT
15	NA	NA	TRBV19	TRBJ2-1	CASSTTNLEYNEQFF	TGTGCCAGTAGTACTACAAATTTAGAGTACAATGAGCAGTTCTTC
12	NA	NA	TRBV19	TRBJ2-7	CATRQSRYEQYF	TGTGCCACCCGACAGAGTCGCTACGAGCAGTACTTC
15	NA	TRBD1	TRBV5-4	TRBJ2-3	CASSPGTGGTDTQYF	TGTGCCAGCAGCCCCGGGACAGGGGGCACAGATACGCAGTATTTT
14	NA	NA	TRBV5-4	TRBJ2-3	CASSYRGSTDTQYF	TGTGCCAGCAGCTATCGGGGCAGCACAGATACGCAGTATTTT
15	NA	NA	TRBV5-6	TRBJ1-2	CASSVAGVRNYGYTF	TGTGCCAGCAGCGTCGCAGGGGTGAGGAACTATGGCTACACCTTC
16	NA	TRBD1	TRBV4-3	TRBJ1-2	CASSQDRGQSVVGYTF	TGCGCCAGCAGCCAAGATAGGGGACAGTCAGTGGTTGGCTACACCTTC
12	NA	NA	TRBV6-1	TRBJ1-5	CASSSGNQPQHF	TGTGCCAGCAGTTCAGGGAATCAGCCCCAGCATTTT
15	NA	NA	TRBV9	TRBJ2-2	CASSVGTEGTGELFF	TGTGCCAGCAGCGTAGGGACAGAGGGGACCGGGGAGCTGTTTTTT
14	NA	NA	TRBV18	TRBJ1-2	CASSPLKGDYGYTF	TGTGCCAGCTCACCACTAAAGGGAGATTATGGCTACACCTTC
16	once	TRBD2	TRBV27	TRBJ2-2	CASSFPSGGRTGELFF	TGTGCCAGCAGTTTCCCTAGCGGGGGTCGCACCGGGGAGCTGTTTTTT
13	NA	NA	TRBV6-5	TRBJ2-7	CASSLQLTYEQYF	TGTGCCAGCAGCCTGCAGTTAACCTACGAGCAGTACTTC
15	NA	NA	TRBV5-5	TRBJ1-5	CASSLGGISNQPQHF	TGTGCCAGCAGCTTGGGGGGCATTAGCAATCAGCCCCAGCATTTT
15	NA	TRBD1	TRBV4-3	TRBJ1-2	CASSQGGQGNYGYTF	TGCGCCAGCAGCCAGGGGGGACAGGGGAACTATGGCTACACCTTC
16	once	NA	TRBV5-3	TRBJ2-3	CARSWRGLYLTDTQYF	TGTGCCAGAAGCTGGAGGGGACTCTACCTCACAGATACGCAGTATTTT
14	few	NA	TRBV5-6	TRBJ1-5	CASSTRGTNQPQHF	TGTGCCAGCAGCACGAGAGGGACCAATCAGCCCCAGCATTTT
15	NA	TRBD2	TRBV6-1	TRBJ2-7	CASSEKSSGYYEQYF	TGTGCCAGCAGTGAAAAGTCTAGCGGATACTACGAGCAGTACTTC
15	NA	TRBD1	TRBV2	TRBJ2-3	CASMAQGVGTDTQYF	TGTGCCAGCATGGCACAGGGGGTAGGCACAGATACGCAGTATTTT
13	NA	NA	TRBV29-1	TRBJ1-2	CSVGAGGPYGYTF	TGCAGCGTTGGGGCAGGCGGGCCCTATGGCTACACCTTC
15	once	TRBD2	TRBV6-1	TRBJ2-7	CASSAGTSGSYEQYF	TGTGCCAGCAGTGCAGGGACTAGCGGCTCCTACGAGCAGTACTTC
14	NA	NA	TRBV7-9	TRBJ2-3	CASSTRFDSETQYF	TGTGCCAGCAGCACCCGATTCGACTCCGAGACGCAGTATTTT
12	few	NA	TRBV7-8	TRBJ1-1	CASSPRRSWAFF	TGTGCCAGCAGCCCCCGTCGAAGTTGGGCTTTCTTT
15	few	TRBD2	TRBV30	TRBJ2-5	CAWMNGLALQETQYF	TGTGCCTGGATGAATGGACTAGCCCTCCAAGAGACCCAGTACTTC
13	NA	NA	TRBV29-1	TRBJ2-5	CSVRRTVQETQYF	TGCAGCGTCCGACGGACAGTTCAAGAGACCCAGTACTTC